This T cell receptor beta chain stems from a study of cytomegalovirus exposure and HLA in healthy donors. Study-wide context: Both the approximately 130 validation repertoires and the 500 to 700 first-cohort repertoires used the same platform, as reported by a later analysis. Study outcomes and limitations: The classifier was said to identify cytomegalovirus status with high specificity and sensitivity. In vitro checks showed that a few CMV-associated chains really do target CMV antigens.

Of note for this clone: Its antigen is as yet unknown.

Method: immunoSEQ multiplex PCR; TCRdb's copy keeps in-frame clones and lacks some. This sample has approximately 190,000 clones, with around four fifths found just once. CDR3 length equals 15 residues. The junction had 6 bases not matched to a gene; V was cut back by 4 bases and J by 8 bases. Germline values: CDR1 MGHDK, CDR2 SYGVNS. The sequence came from a man aged 18 to 29 in good health and CMV-seropositive. The chain uses TRBV25-1 and TRBJ2-1, with 12 bases that match TRBD2. Material for sequencing was PBMCs. The CDR3 spells CASSGTSGDPHEQFF. The CDR3 region has the DNA TGTGCCAGCAGTGGGACTAGCGGGGATCCCCATGAGCAGTTCTTC.